A selection of T cell receptor beta chains follows, all from one sample in a study of CD8+CD57+ T cells in acquired aplastic anemia. TCRdb re-called the reads through MiXCR, storing one row per CDR3 protein. The sample gives about 20,000 distinct CDR3 sequences, around 40% of which show up once; around 87% is in the top ten. Sample: CD8+CD57+ T cells sorted from PBMCs. The receptors were gathered from a human donor with aplastic anemia. Each CDR3 is given with its conserved first and last residue. Not all rows give a size; the values are once, few, many and, for expanded clones, a class.

V | size | CDR3
TRBV6-1 | few | CASSEAGAASSTDTQYF
TRBV6-5 | NA | CASSAGTSVSYNEQFF
TRBV27 | many | CASRTNTEAFF
TRBV20-1 | few | CSATLKTSGRYYNEQFF
TRBV4-1 | NA | CASSPFEGDDQPQHF
TRBV7-9 | once | CASSFKGHTEAFF
TRBV7-9 | few | CASSLASGALETQYF
TRBV5-6 | NA | CASSYGTNTDTQYF
TRBV27 | many | CASSLLTSAGLDVNEQFF
TRBV20-1 | few | CSAMGRGVGETQYF